This TCR beta chain was recovered during a study of CD8 T cells in ankylosing spondylitis. This clonotype has more than one count but fewer than ten. Using its own MiXCR run on the 5' RACE reads, TCRdb lists one record per CDR3 protein. The table shows 200,000 to 250,000 distinct CDR3 sequences, with roughly a tenth occurring only once. Trimming removed 4 bases at V and 4 bases at J, with 8 bases between. There are 12 residues in the CDR3. CDR1 is LNHNV and CDR2 is YYDKDF in the germline V gene (reference sequence). Specimen: blood, either unsorted or a sorted T cell fraction (not recorded which). The origin of this receptor is a male donor with ankylosing spondylitis or in good health (not recorded which). The gene calls are TRBV15 and TRBJ2-7; D gene unclear. The CDR3 DNA is TGTGCCACCAGCATAGACGGTTACGAGCAGTACTTC. Its protein product is CATSIDGYEQYF.